The entry that follows covers one T cell receptor beta chain sequence. This sample was included in a study of chemoradiotherapy in HPV16-positive cancers. The table came from immunoSEQ multiplex PCR; TCRdb's copy has only in-frame clones and leaves some out. The sample lists approximately 9,300 clones, around 88% occurring once. Sequencing used blood, obtained from a patient who underwent chemoradiotherapy. The TCR was taken from a human donor with HPV-associated anogenital cancer.

The CDR3 sequence is CASSLKGNGKNIQYF. CDR3 coding DNA: TGTGCCAGCAGCTTGAAAGGGAATGGCAAAAACATTCAGTACTTC. This chain joins TRBV5-6 and TRBJ2-4; D not certain. Per the germline V gene, CDR1 is SGHDT and CDR2 is YYEEEE. V was clipped by 1 base and J by 3 bases, with 11 bases between them. CDR3 length equals 15 residues. The variable domain in full, with the rest retrieved from reference TRBV5-6 and TRBJ2-4, is DAGVTQSPTHLIKTRGQQVTLRCSPKSGHDTVSWYQQALGQGPQFIFQYYEEEERQRGNFPDRFSGHQFPNYSSELNVNALLLGDSALYLCASSLKGNGKNIQYFGAGTRLSVL.